This passage covers 9 T cell receptor beta chains from one sample sequenced in a study of T cells in narcolepsy. Profiled with immunoSEQ multiplex PCR; TCRdb holds only in-frame clones, not every one. In the table there are tens of thousands of clones, around 83% of which are singletons. The sequenced sample was CD45RA- memory CD4+ T cells from PBMCs. Source of these receptors: a human donor with narcolepsy.

The chain links TRBV7-6 to TRBJ2-5; 9 nucleotides align to TRBD1. The CDR3 is 13 residues long. The germline V gene encodes CDR1 SGHVS and CDR2 FNYEAQ. V lost 4 bases, J lost 6 bases, and 3 bases stayed unmatched. The CDR3 region is CASSSGQGKTQYF. The CDR3 DNA follows: TGTGCCAGCAGCTCGGGACAGGGAAAGACCCAGTACTTC. The full variable domain, completed using reference TRBV7-6 and TRBJ2-5, is GAGVSQSPRYKVTKRGQDVALRCDPISGHVSLYWYRQALGQGPEFLTYFNYEAQQDKSGLPNDRFSAERPEGSISTLTIQRTEQRDSAMYRCASSSGQGKTQYFGPGTRLLVL.

This chain uses TRBV4-2 with TRBJ1-1; the match to TRBD1 covers 9 bases. The CDR3 has 16 amino acids. Germline CDR1 LGHNA, CDR2 YNFKEQ. V shed 1 base, J shed 6 bases, and the junction held 9 bases outside the gene matches. CDR3 DNA sequence: TGTGCCAGCAGCCAAGCTACAGGGGGCTTTGCCCCTGAAGCTTTCTTT. This codes for CASSQATGGFAPEAFF.

The rearrangement uses TRBV7-8 and TRBJ1-1; tentatively, D is TRBD1 (5 bases). Germline CDR1 is SGHVS and CDR2 is FQNEAQ. The CDR3 spans 14 residues. V dropped 2 bases and J dropped 1 base, with 8 bases sitting between them. Here the CDR3 reads CASSLRGENTEAFF. CDR3 nucleotide sequence: TGTGCCAGCAGCTTACGGGGGGAGAACACTGAAGCTTTCTTT.

J is TRBJ1-4 and V is TRBV9; D ambiguous. From germline, CDR1 is SGDLS and CDR2 YYNGEE. The CDR3 runs 18 residues. V lost 0 bases to trimming and J lost 0 bases, with 15 bases between them. CDR3 nucleotide sequence: TGTGCCAGCAGCGTAGGCACATCGAGACTTGCAACTAATGAAAAACTGTTTTTT. Translating gives CASSVGTSRLATNEKLFF.

This chain joins TRBV5-1 and TRBJ2-2, with D possibly matching TRBD2 (7 bases). Deletions cut 6 bases from V and 6 bases from J, with 15 bases between. This CDR3 contains 14 residues. The germline CDR1 and CDR2 sequences are SGHRS and YFSETQ. The CDR3 DNA is TGCGCCAGCAACGAGGCCGGGGGGCCCGGGGAGCTGTTTTTT. It translates to CASNEAGGPGELFF. Drawing the rest from reference TRBV5-1 and TRBJ2-2, the complete variable domain is KAGVTQTPRYLIKTRGQQVTLSCSPISGHRSVSWYQQTPGQGLQFLFEYFSETQRNKGNFPGRFSGRQFSNSRSEMNVSTLELGDSALYLCASNEAGGPGELFFGEGSRLTVL.

The chain recombines TRBV6-5 with TRBJ1-2; D is perhaps TRBD1 (6 bases). The CDR3 loop spans 13 amino acids. V was clipped by 10 bases and J by 6 bases, with 18 bases between them. Per the germline V gene, CDR1 is MNHEY and CDR2 is SVGAGI. The CDR3 here is CATRGGQGHGYTF. The CDR3, as DNA: TGTGCCACAAGGGGGGGACAAGGGCATGGCTACACCTTC.

The CDR3 DNA follows: TGCGCCAGCAGCTTAGAGCAGGGAGGCTACTACGAGCAGTACTTC. This encodes CASSLEQGGYYEQYF. The chain links TRBV4-1 to TRBJ2-7; possibly TRBD2 for D (6 bases). Trimming removed 5 bases at V and 3 bases at J, with 17 bases between. The CDR3 sequence is 15 residues long. Germline lookup yields CDR1 MGHRA and CDR2 YSYEKL.

In this sample, this clone turned up once. The CDR3 is CASSQGDRRPGELFF. The CDR3 DNA reads as TGCGCCAGCAGCCAAGGCGACAGGCGGCCCGGGGAGCTGTTTTTT. The chain links TRBV5-1 to TRBJ2-2, with a tentative D call TRBD1 (6 bases). CDR1 and CDR2 from the germline V gene are SGHRS and YFSETQ. The CDR3 has 15 residues. The ends were cut back, 4 bases at V and 6 bases at J, with 16 bases in the middle.

This CDR3 reads CASSLAGQAGFYEQYF. The CDR3 nucleotides read TGTGCCAGCAGCTTAGCCGGACAGGCGGGATTCTACGAGCAGTACTTC. The chain combines TRBV11-3 with TRBJ2-7; perhaps TRBD1 as D (7 bases). Trimming shortened V by 1 base and J by 3 bases, and 16 bases separated the two germline ends. The CDR3 totals 16 residues. Germline CDR1 SGHNT, CDR2 YENEEA. The whole variable domain, filled in from reference TRBV11-3 and TRBJ2-7, reads EAGVVQSPRYKIIEKKQPVAFWCNPISGHNTLYWYLQNLGQGPELLIRYENEEAVDDSQLPKDRFSAERLKGVDSTLKIQPAELGDSAVYLCASSLAGQAGFYEQYFGPGTRLTVT.